A single sample gave rise to the 28 T cell receptor beta chains below, sequenced in a study of technical replicates of blood from a handful of donors. The assay was immunoSEQ multiplex PCR, and TCRdb's table has in-frame clones only and misses some. The sample carries 100,000 or so clones, just over 95% recorded once. Sequenced input: T cells isolated from PBMCs. Receptors originate from a human donor in good health.

The rearrangement uses TRBV19 and TRBJ1-2; maybe TRBD1 (5 bases). The CDR3 totals 14 residues. Germline values: CDR1 LNHDA, CDR2 SQIVND (reference sequence). Trimming left V 3 bases short and J 4 bases short, with 12 bases between. In DNA, the CDR3 is TGTGCCAGTAGTATCGGGGCGGGAGCCTATGGCTACACCTTC. Its protein is CASSIGAGAYGYTF. Filled out from reference TRBV19 and TRBJ1-2, the complete variable domain reads DGGITQSPKYLFRKEGQNVTLSCEQNLNHDAMYWYRQDPGQGLRLIYYSQIVNDFQKGDIAEGYSVSREKKESFPLTVTSAQKNPTAFYLCASSIGAGAYGYTFGSGTRLTVV.

The J gene is TRBJ1-4, the V gene TRBV18; 10 bases map to TRBD1. V trimming: 4 bases; J trimming: 6 bases; junction bases outside the gene matches: 2. From germline, CDR1 is KGHSH and CDR2 LQKENI. This CDR3 spans 14 amino acids. CDR3: CASSLGTGDEKLFF. The CDR3 nucleotides are TGTGCCAGCTCACTCGGGACAGGGGATGAAAAACTGTTTTTT.

This clone has just one count. This chain joins TRBV7-9 and TRBJ1-5; D is possibly TRBD1 (5 bases). This CDR3 region has 19 residues. The ends were cut back, 1 base at V and 0 bases at J, with 19 bases in the middle. CDR1 SEHNR and CDR2 FQNEAQ come from the germline V gene (reference sequence). The CDR3 DNA reads TGTGCCAGCAGCTTAGGGTCGGGGGACTTCCGGGGTAGCAATCAGCCCCAGCATTTT. This codes for CASSLGSGDFRGSNQPQHF.

This clone was seen once. The genes are TRBV19 and TRBJ1-5; D perhaps matches TRBD1 (6 bases). V lost 0 bases and J lost 6, with 21 bases in between. This CDR3 is 18 amino acids long. Germline V lookup: CDR1 LNHDA, CDR2 SQIVND (reference sequence). CDR3 in DNA: TGTGCCAGTAGTATAGATCGTGGCAGGGGAATACGGGCTCAGCCCCAGCATTTT. The encoded protein is CASSIDRGRGIRAQPQHF.

This clone was picked up a small number of times. The V call is TRBV10-1, the J call TRBJ1-1, with TRBD1 as a possible D gene (6 bases). With 4 bases removed from V and 1 base from J, the gap between germline ends came to 13 bases. The CDR3 has 15 amino acids. Germline loops: CDR1 WNHNN, CDR2 SYGVQD (reference sequence). CDR3 in DNA: TGCGCCAGCAGTGCGAACAGGGCGGGGAACACTGAAGCTTTCTTT. This sequence encodes CASSANRAGNTEAFF.

The chain is built from TRBV7-9 and TRBJ2-1, with 9 bases lining up with TRBD2. The CDR3 is made up of 15 amino acids. Trimming at V came to 4 bases and at J to 4 bases, leaving 5 bases not matched to a gene. CDR1 is SEHNR, CDR2 FQNEAQ, per germline (reference sequence). The CDR3 nucleotides are TGTGCCAGCAGCTGGGAGCGGGAGGCATACAATGAGCAGTTCTTC. Translating gives CASSWEREAYNEQFF.

V gene TRBV4-2 combines with J gene TRBJ2-7; 8 positions agree with TRBD2. Unmatched junction bases numbered 10, after V lost 8 bases and J lost 1 base. CDR3 length: 15 residues. Germline V lookup: CDR1 LGHNA, CDR2 YNFKEQ. CDR3 region: CASSYLAGPSYEQYF. The CDR3 region has the DNA TGTGCCAGCTCCTATTTAGCGGGGCCATCCTACGAGCAGTACTTC.

V gene TRBV6-1 combines with J gene TRBJ1-5; 8 bases map to TRBD1. The CDR3 is made up of 14 amino acids. V was clipped by 7 bases and J by 5 bases; unmatched bases: 7. CDR1 and CDR2 from the germline V gene are MNHNS and SASEGT. For the CDR3, the DNA is TGTGCCAGCAACCCGGGACAGGACTATCAGCCCCAGCATTTT. Protein product: CASNPGQDYQPQHF.

The chain uses TRBV11-2 and TRBJ2-2; D is undetermined. CDR1 SGHAT and CDR2 FQNNGV come from the germline V gene. Trimming left V 2 bases short and J 4 bases short, with 14 bases between. This CDR3 is 16 amino acids long. The CDR3 DNA reads as TGTGCCAGCAGCTTATGGGCCTATGGTTCCACCGGGGAGCTGTTTTTT. Translation gives CASSLWAYGSTGELFF.

The rearrangement links TRBV5-4 to TRBJ2-2, with 11 positions matching TRBD2. With 4 bases clipped from V and 1 base from J, the junction kept 3 bases outside the gene matches. The CDR3 runs to 16 residues. CDR1 and CDR2 from the germline V gene are SGHNT and YYREEE (reference sequence). This CDR3 is CASSRTSGRNTGELFF. The CDR3 region has the DNA TGTGCCAGCAGCCGGACTAGCGGGCGGAACACCGGGGAGCTGTTTTTT.

The rearrangement joins TRBV5-1 to TRBJ2-1, with D possibly TRBD2 on 6 matching bases. This CDR3 contains 13 residues. With 4 bases removed from V and 8 bases from J, the gap between germline ends came to 13 bases. Germline assignment: CDR1 SGHRS and CDR2 YFSETQ. The CDR3 spells CASSPGRGDEQFF. CDR3 in DNA: TGCGCCAGCAGCCCGGGGCGGGGCGATGAGCAGTTCTTC. The full variable domain, completed using reference TRBV5-1 and TRBJ2-1, is KAGVTQTPRYLIKTRGQQVTLSCSPISGHRSVSWYQQTPGQGLQFLFEYFSETQRNKGNFPGRFSGRQFSNSRSEMNVSTLELGDSALYLCASSPGRGDEQFFGPGTRLTVL.

With respect to this clone: The junction departs from the called germline gene at one end, perhaps through a read error. The genes are TRBV7-7 and TRBJ1-1; the D gene is possibly TRBD1 (6 bases). The CDR3 consists of 13 residues. From germline, CDR1 is SSHAT and CDR2 FNYEAQ (reference sequence). The CDR3 DNA sequence: TGTGCTAGCAGCCCGGGACAACTAGCGGAAGCTTTCTTT. Translation gives CASSPGQLAEAFF.

The CDR3 coding sequence is TGTGCCAGCAGCGTAGTGGATAGCGGGATTTCCACAGATACGCAGTATTTT. Amino acids: CASSVVDSGISTDTQYF. V is TRBV9 and J is TRBJ2-3, with 8 bases matching TRBD2. The V gene's germline CDR1 is SGDLS and CDR2 YYNGEE. This CDR3 is 17 amino acids long. Trimming took 0 bases from V and 2 from J; bases not matched to a gene: 8.

The rearrangement joins TRBV13 to TRBJ1-1; the match to TRBD1 covers 8 bases. CDR1 is PRHDT, CDR2 FYEKMQ, per germline (reference sequence). V trimming: 1 base; J trimming: 1 base; junction bases outside the gene matches: 5. This CDR3 is built from 16 residues. CDR3 in amino acids: CASSLVTGAKNTEAFF. CDR3 coding DNA: TGTGCCAGCAGCTTAGTGACAGGGGCGAAGAACACTGAAGCTTTCTTT.

This clone was counted once. The CDR3 protein is CASSLAASVGANVLTF. The CDR3 DNA follows: TGTGCCAGCAGCTTAGCGGCTAGCGTTGGGGCCAACGTCCTGACTTTC. The chain has TRBV7-2 and TRBJ2-6, with TRBD2 as a possible D gene (6 bases). V was shortened by 0 bases and J by 3 bases, with 9 bases between the two germline ends. The V gene's germline CDR1 is SGHTA and CDR2 FQGNSA. The CDR3 loop spans 16 amino acids. Together with reference TRBV7-2 and TRBJ2-6, the CDR3 gives the full variable domain: GAGVSQSPSNKVTEKGKDVELRCDPISGHTALYWYRQSLGQGLEFLIYFQGNSAPDKSGLPSDRFSAERTGGSVSTLTIQRTQQEDSAVYLCASSLAASVGANVLTFGAGSRLTVL.

The chain employs TRBV10-3 and TRBJ2-1, with 9 bases fitting TRBD1. This CDR3 has 16 amino acids. CDR1 and CDR2 (germline): ENHRY, SYGVKD. After removal of 0 bases from V and 12 bases from J, the junction contained 12 bases not matched to a gene. The CDR3 is CAISESPGQGGRGQFF. CDR3 coding DNA: TGTGCCATCAGTGAGTCGCCGGGACAGGGAGGGCGAGGGCAGTTCTTC.

The V and J genes are TRBV7-9 and TRBJ2-7; the D gene is possibly TRBD2 (6 bases). Trimming removed 3 bases at V and 5 bases at J, with 14 bases between. The V gene's germline CDR1 is SEHNR and CDR2 FQNEAQ (reference sequence). This CDR3 contains 14 residues. Here the CDR3 reads CASSFVTSGDEQYF. The CDR3 DNA follows: TGTGCCAGCAGCTTTGTAACCTCGGGGGACGAGCAGTACTTC.

The J gene is TRBJ1-4, the V gene TRBV11-2, with 9 bases lining up with TRBD1. CDR1 is SGHAT and CDR2 is FQNNGV in the germline V gene. This CDR3 is built from 16 residues. Trimming removed 3 bases from V and 5 bases from J; junction bases left unmatched: 7. CDR3 coding DNA: TGTGCCAGCAGCTTCACTACAGGGGGCGGAAATGAAAAACTGTTTTTT. Amino acids: CASSFTTGGGNEKLFF.

The chain is built from TRBV28 and TRBJ2-2, with D uncertain. The germline V gene encodes CDR1 MDHEN and CDR2 SYDVKM. V was cut by 2 bases and J by 2 bases, with 3 bases left in between. CDR3 length equals 13 residues. CDR3: CASSLLNTGELFF. Written as DNA, the CDR3 is TGTGCCAGCAGTTTACTAAACACCGGGGAGCTGTTTTTT.

The V gene is TRBV11-2, the J gene TRBJ2-4; TRBD1 matches at 8 bases. After removal of 2 bases from V and 3 bases from J, the junction contained 6 bases not matched to a gene. Germline CDR1 reads SGHAT; CDR2 reads FQNNGV. The CDR3 has 16 amino acids. This CDR3 is CASSLWQGAYKNIQYF. The CDR3 DNA reads TGTGCCAGCAGCTTATGGCAGGGGGCTTACAAAAACATTCAGTACTTC.

The chain is built from TRBV28 and TRBJ2-1; 9 bases align to TRBD2. V lost 7 bases, J lost 10 bases, and 17 bases stayed unmatched. The CDR3 has 16 residues. Germline V gene data show CDR1 as MDHEN and CDR2 as SYDVKM. CDR3 sequence reads: CASTPGEVSGRTEQFF. CDR3 nucleotides: TGTGCCAGCACCCCAGGCGAAGTTAGCGGGAGAACGGAGCAGTTCTTC.

This CDR3 reads CASSLYFLNTGELFF. CDR3 in DNA: TGTGCCAGCAGCTTGTATTTTCTGAACACCGGGGAGCTGTTTTTT. The rearrangement uses TRBV5-4 and TRBJ2-2; D is unresolved. Looked up from germline, CDR1 is SGHNT and CDR2 is YYREEE (reference sequence). V lost 1 base and J lost 1, with 8 bases in between. The CDR3 length is 15 residues.

As DNA, the CDR3 is TGTGCCAGCACCGGAGCCGTGGGCAATGAGCAGTTCTTC. It yields the protein CASTGAVGNEQFF. The chain joins TRBV2 to TRBJ2-1; D remains unclear. This CDR3 contains 13 residues. Germline V CDR1 and CDR2: SNHLY, FYNNEI. Trimming pared 7 bases from V and 6 bases from J, leaving 13 bases between. The whole variable domain, filled in from reference TRBV2 and TRBJ2-1, reads EPEVTQTPSHQVTQMGQEVILRCVPISNHLYFYWYRQILGQKVEFLVSFYNNEISEKSEIFDDQFSVERPDGSNFTLKIRSTKLEDSAMYFCASTGAVGNEQFFGPGTRLTVL.

This clone was seen once. V usage is TRBV7-6 and J usage is TRBJ2-3; D might be TRBD2 (6 bases). Trimming cost V 4 bases and J 5 bases, with 22 bases left between them. The CDR3 is made up of 17 amino acids. From germline, CDR1 is SGHVS and CDR2 FNYEAQ. DNA for the CDR3: TGTGCCAGCAGCTCAGTACCCTGGGGGGAGTTTGGAGATACGCAGTATTTT. As protein: CASSSVPWGEFGDTQYF.

The chain recombines TRBV11-2 with TRBJ1-1, with 8 bases fitting TRBD1. V lost 8 bases to trimming and J lost 11 bases; unmatched junction nucleotides: 16. This CDR3 is 14 amino acids long. Germline V lookup: CDR1 SGHAT, CDR2 FQNNGV. The CDR3 region is CASLNPGGMLAAFF. CDR3 DNA sequence: TGTGCCAGCTTGAACCCAGGGGGCATGCTGGCCGCTTTCTTT.

This chain uses TRBV6-5 with TRBJ1-1; 11 bases line up with TRBD1. V lost 6 bases and J lost 7; bases outside the gene matches: 7. CDR3 size: 14 residues. Germline V lookup: CDR1 MNHEY, CDR2 SVGAGI. The CDR3 DNA sequence: TGTGCCAGCAGCCCTCCCGGGACAGGGGGTGAAGCTTTCTTT. Its protein is CASSPPGTGGEAFF.

The chain joins TRBV6-5 to TRBJ1-2, with a possible D match to TRBD1 (6 bases). V was pared by 3 bases and J by 5 bases, with 16 bases between. The CDR3 has 15 amino acids. Germline V gene lookup returns CDR1 MNHEY and CDR2 SVGAGI. The CDR3 nucleotides are TGTGCCAGCAGTTATCGAGGGACAAGATTTTATGGCTACACCTTC. This encodes CASSYRGTRFYGYTF.

The CDR3 spells CASSFQGLAAEETQYF. Written as DNA, the CDR3 is TGTGCCAGCAGTTTTCAAGGACTAGCGGCTGAAGAGACCCAGTACTTC. The V and J genes are TRBV28 and TRBJ2-5; 10 bases align to TRBD2. The CDR3 sequence is 16 residues long. Losses at the gene ends were 3 bases for V and 3 bases for J; bases not matched to a gene: 7. Germline CDR1 reads MDHEN; CDR2 reads SYDVKM.